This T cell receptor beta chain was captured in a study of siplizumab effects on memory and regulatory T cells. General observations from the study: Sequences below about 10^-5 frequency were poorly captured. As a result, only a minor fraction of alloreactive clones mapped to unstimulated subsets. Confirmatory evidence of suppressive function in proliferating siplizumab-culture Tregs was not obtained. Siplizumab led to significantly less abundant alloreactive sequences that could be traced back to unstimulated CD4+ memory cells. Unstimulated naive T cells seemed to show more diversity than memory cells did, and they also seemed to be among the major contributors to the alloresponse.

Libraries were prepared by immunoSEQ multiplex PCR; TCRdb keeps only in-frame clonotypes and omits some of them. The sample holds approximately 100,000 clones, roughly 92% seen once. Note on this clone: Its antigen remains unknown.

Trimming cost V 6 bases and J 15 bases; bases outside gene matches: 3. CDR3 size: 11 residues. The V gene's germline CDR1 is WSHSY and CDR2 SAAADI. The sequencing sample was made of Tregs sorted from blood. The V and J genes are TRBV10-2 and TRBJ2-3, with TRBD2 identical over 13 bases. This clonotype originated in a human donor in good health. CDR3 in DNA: TGCGCCAGCAGGGGACTAGCGGGATCTTATTTT. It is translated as CASRGLAGSYF.